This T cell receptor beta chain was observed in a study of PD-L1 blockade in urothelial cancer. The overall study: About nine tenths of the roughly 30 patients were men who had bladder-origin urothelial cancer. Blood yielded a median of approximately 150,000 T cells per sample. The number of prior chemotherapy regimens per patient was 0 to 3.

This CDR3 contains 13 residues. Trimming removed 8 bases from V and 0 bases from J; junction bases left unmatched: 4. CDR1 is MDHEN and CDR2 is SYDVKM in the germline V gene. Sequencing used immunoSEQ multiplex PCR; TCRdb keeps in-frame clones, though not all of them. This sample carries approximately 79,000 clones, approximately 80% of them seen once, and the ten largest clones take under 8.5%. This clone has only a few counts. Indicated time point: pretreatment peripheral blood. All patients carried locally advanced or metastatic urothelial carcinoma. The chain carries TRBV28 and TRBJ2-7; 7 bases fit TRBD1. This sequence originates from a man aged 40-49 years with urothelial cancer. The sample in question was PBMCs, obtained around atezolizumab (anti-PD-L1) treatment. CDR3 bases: TGTGCCAGCCTCCGGGACAGCTCCTACGAGCAGTACTTC. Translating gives CASLRDSSYEQYF.